The T cell receptor beta chain described here comes from a study of blood T cells in healthy people across ages (dated by TCRdb to about 2015). Context from the whole study: Template switching captured roughly one uniquely barcoded TCR beta cDNA molecule per two T cells in model experiments. Using deep sequencing normalized with unique cDNA molecular identifiers, the study measured how TCR beta repertoire diversity changes with age. Donors were grouped into four age groups: young (average 16 years), middle-aged (39), aged (roughly 67) and long-lived (about 90). To avoid experimental bias, donors of different ages were randomly spread across the sequencing lanes. The study analyzed two additional independent replicas of 1 million unique cDNA reads from the same blood draw for two donors, one aged 18 to 30 and one aged 80 or older.

Only a few counts were recorded for this clonotype. There is no known antigen for this receptor. Base qualities were left out, and no much larger clone turns up one base away. Summary of the overall study and its limitations: The CMV infection status of donors was not known, potentially confounding age-related changes in expanded clonotypes. A strong correlation was found between observed TCR beta diversity and the percentage of naive T cells measured by flow cytometry. Estimates of total diversity based on one million sequenced T cells were considered lower bounds and underestimates. Conclusive comparison of naive and antigen-experienced compartments was prevented by the profiling of bulk unsorted PBMCs. Compared with the aged group, the long-lived group had more naive CD4+ T cells, fewer expanded clones and increased TCR diversity, suggesting age selection. Observed TCR beta diversity per million T cells fell roughly linearly with age, and a significant reduction was already apparent by age approximately 40.

The donors were some 39 Caucasian individuals from Russia, aged 6 to 90 years, who were systemically healthy. Approximately 9.3 milliliters of peripheral blood were drawn from each donor into EDTA-treated Vacutainer tubes. Ficoll-Paque density-gradient centrifugation was used to isolate PBMCs, with at least 6.5 million obtained per sample. Total RNA was extracted from PBMCs with Trizol reagent, with at least 5.5 micrograms obtained per sample. Naive CD45RAhigh/CD27high T cell percentages were measured by flow cytometry on a PBMC aliquot from every donor. The method was 5' RACE. TCRdb names Illumina HiSeq 2500 as the instrument used. The second PCR ran for about 6 to 12 cycles and used a J-beta primer mix along with a sample-barcoded 5' primer. A unique molecular identifier was introduced onto each TCR beta cDNA molecule by a template-switch 5' adaptor carrying 12 random nucleotides. At least 3 million CDR3-containing paired-end reads were obtained from each sample. First-strand cDNA was synthesized from all RNA with the Mint cDNA synthesis kit, primed by a TRBC-specific oligonucleotide. Following uracil-DNA glycosylase treatment, a first 18-cycle PCR with universal primers M1SS and BC2_uni_R was performed on all cDNA. Under the source paper's analysis protocol: For normalization, 1 million high-quality reads were randomly selected from each sample, with every read carrying a distinct molecular identifier. Reads with shared molecular identifiers were discarded instead of being binned into consensus sequences. MiTCR, set to a Q25 quality threshold and the strictest error-elimination algorithm, was used for CDR3 identification, clonotype clustering and error correction. A nonparametric unseen species model with Euler transformation was used to estimate a lower bound on total TCR beta diversity. The public reads were run again by TCRdb, first through fastp at Q25 and then through MiXCR, and only productive beta chains were kept. Every distinct CDR3 protein forms one entry, paired with its most common genes and DNA. V and J calls and clone size were set by TCRdb, not the authors. The table for this sample lists over 1,300,000 distinct CDR3 sequences; almost 60% of them were counted only once. The ten top clones hold 5% to 7% of the sample.

The sequenced sample was blood. This TCR derives from a man younger than 35 in good health.

The DNA sequence is as follows: TGCAGTTCCAAGACAGGGGATGGGGGCAATCAGCCCCAGCATTTT. It specifies CSSKTGDGGNQPQHF. This chain is built from TRBV20-1 and TRBJ1-5; 8 of the junction bases match TRBD1. As encoded in the germline V gene (reference sequence), CDR1 is DFQATT while CDR2 is SNEGSKA. Counted from cysteine to phenylalanine, this CDR3 has 15 amino acids. Of all the DNA, just the CDR3 is kept, 45 bases in frame from base 1. Trimming takes 8 bases off V and 2 bases off J; junction bases not matched to a gene: 11.